This T cell receptor beta chain came from a study of blood T cells in healthy people across ages. This clonotype came up once. At one of its ends the junction is not consistent with the germline gene, which may arise from a read error. The authors ran a second PCR of about 6 to 12 cycles using a sample-barcoded 5' primer and a J-beta primer mix. A tag from a template-switch adaptor with 12 random nucleotides marked each cDNA molecule. TCRdb reprocessed the 5' RACE reads via MiXCR and lists one record per CDR3 protein. The sample lists 600,000 to 850,000 distinct CDR3 sequences, 43% seen once, with 20% to 25% in the top ten. In terms of origin and age, donors were healthy Caucasian individuals from Russia aged roughly 6 to 100. Germline lookup yields CDR1 MNHEY and CDR2 SVGAGI. This CDR3 is 14 amino acids long.

Sequenced material: blood. This rearrangement joins TRBV6-5 to TRBJ1-2; D is ambiguous. The sequence was obtained from a woman aged 60-75 years in good health. CDR3 nucleotides: TGTGCCGGCAGTTCTCCGGGCCGGATCTATGGCTACACCTTC. This encodes CAGSSPGRIYGYTF.